A single sample gave rise to the 10 T cell receptor beta chains below, sequenced in a study of blood T cell repertoires in COVID-19. The method was immunoSEQ multiplex PCR; TCRdb's version includes in-frame clones alone and lacks a portion of them. Here the sample spans 69,000 or so clones, roughly 80% being singletons. The sequenced material came from peripheral blood. The receptors were sampled from a woman aged 80 or over with acute or convalescent COVID-19.

The J gene is TRBJ2-7, the V gene TRBV5-8; 8 bases line up with TRBD1. The CDR3 is 18 residues long. Germline V gives CDR1 SGHTS, CDR2 YDEGEE. The ends lost 0 bases at V and 0 bases at J; junction bases unmatched: 11. This chain's CDR3 is CASSLGVIQGVSSYEQYF. CDR3 bases: TGTGCCAGCAGCTTGGGCGTGATACAGGGGGTGAGCTCCTACGAGCAGTACTTC.

This chain links TRBV6-4 with TRBJ1-5; a weak D match, TRBD1 (6 bases). The CDR3 runs to 14 residues. Germline CDR1 MRHNA, CDR2 SNTAGT. Trimming removed 4 bases at V and 4 bases at J, with 11 bases between. CDR3 sequence (DNA): TGTGCCAGCAGTGCTGAGGGGGGGAATCAGCCCCAGCATTTT. Translated, it gives CASSAEGGNQPQHF.

The rearrangement uses TRBV7-9 and TRBJ1-1, with TRBD1 identical over 8 bases. This CDR3 is built from 14 residues. CDR1 and CDR2 from the germline V gene are SEHNR and FQNEAQ (reference sequence). V shed 5 bases, J shed 6 bases, and the junction held 8 bases outside the gene matches. In DNA form, the CDR3 reads TGTGCCAGCAGCGATACCGACAGGGGCCCTGAAGCTTTCTTT. Translated, it gives CASSDTDRGPEAFF.

The chain has TRBV5-1 and TRBJ1-6; D unresolved. The CDR3 spans 16 residues. Germline V gene sequence: CDR1 SGHRS, CDR2 YFSETQ. Trimming removed 5 bases from V and 0 bases from J, with 12 bases in between. The CDR3 DNA reads TGCGCCAGCAGGACCGACTCCCGCTCCTATAATTCACCCCTCCACTTT. This translates into CASRTDSRSYNSPLHF.

The chain has TRBV9 and TRBJ2-5; 11 nucleotides align to TRBD2. Germline lookup yields CDR1 SGDLS and CDR2 YYNGEE. The V gene end was trimmed by 3 bases and the J gene end by 5 bases; junction bases not matched to a gene: 3. The CDR3 spans 14 residues. CDR3 residues: CASSASSGGETQYF. The CDR3 DNA reads TGTGCCAGCAGCGCATCTAGCGGGGGGGAGACCCAGTACTTC.

This clone has just a few counts. The rearrangement links TRBV19 to TRBJ2-1, with D possibly matching TRBD2 (7 bases). The germline gives CDR1 LNHDA, CDR2 SQIVND (reference sequence). With 8 bases removed from V and 6 bases from J, the gap between germline ends came to 17 bases. The CDR3 runs to 14 residues. The CDR3 nucleotides read TGTGCCAGTTCTGTCCGGGGGGCAATCAATGAGCAGTTCTTC. Protein sequence: CASSVRGAINEQFF.

The chain carries TRBV9 and TRBJ1-3; 7 bases agree with TRBD1. The CDR3 covers 19 residues. After removal of 4 bases from V and 0 bases from J, the junction contained 16 bases not matched to a gene. Germline loops: CDR1 SGDLS, CDR2 YYNGEE. CDR3 nucleotides: TGTGCCAGCAGCCCTTTGGGACAGAGTGGGTTAGGCTCTGGAAACACCATATATTTT. Its translation: CASSPLGQSGLGSGNTIYF.

The chain couples TRBV19 to TRBJ1-1; no clear D. The CDR3 has 14 amino acids. Germline V lookup: CDR1 LNHDA, CDR2 SQIVND (reference sequence). V lost 3 bases, J lost 7 bases, and 15 bases lay in between. The CDR3 is CASSISSARGEAFF. The DNA of the CDR3 is TGTGCCAGTAGTATTAGTAGTGCTCGAGGTGAAGCTTTCTTT. The full variable domain, with the rest looked up from reference TRBV19 and TRBJ1-1, is DGGITQSPKYLFRKEGQNVTLSCEQNLNHDAMYWYRQDPGQGLRLIYYSQIVNDFQKGDIAEGYSVSREKKESFPLTVTSAQKNPTAFYLCASSISSARGEAFFGQGTRLTVV.

The chain joins TRBV18 to TRBJ1-1, with D possibly being TRBD1 (6 bases). Germline CDR1 and CDR2: KGHSH and LQKENI. The CDR3 sequence is 14 residues long. Trimming cost V 3 bases and J 3 bases, with 11 bases left between them. Written as DNA, the CDR3 is TGTGCCAGCTCACCTCAGAAGGGGGACACTGAAGCTTTCTTT. Translation gives CASSPQKGDTEAFF.

This clone was detected only a few times. The gene calls are TRBV15 and TRBJ1-1, with D perhaps matching TRBD1 (6 bases). Germline V gene lookup returns CDR1 LNHNV and CDR2 YYDKDF (reference sequence). V was pared by 3 bases and J by 7 bases, with 27 bases between. The CDR3 is 18 residues long. The CDR3 protein is CATSSVLSGPQGRGEAFF. DNA of the CDR3: TGTGCCACCAGCAGCGTATTATCCGGGCCCCAGGGGAGGGGTGAAGCTTTCTTT.